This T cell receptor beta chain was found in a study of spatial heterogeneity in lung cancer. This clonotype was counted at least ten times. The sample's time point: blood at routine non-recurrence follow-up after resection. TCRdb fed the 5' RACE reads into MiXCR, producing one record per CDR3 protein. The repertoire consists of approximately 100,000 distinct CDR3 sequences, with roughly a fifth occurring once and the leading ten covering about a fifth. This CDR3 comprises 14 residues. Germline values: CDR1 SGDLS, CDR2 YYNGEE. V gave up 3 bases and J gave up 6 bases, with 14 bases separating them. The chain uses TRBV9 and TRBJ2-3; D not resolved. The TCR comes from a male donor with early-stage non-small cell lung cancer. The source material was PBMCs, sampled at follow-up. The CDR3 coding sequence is TGTGCCAGCAGCGCCGTAGCCGCCCGGGATACGCAGTATTTT. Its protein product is CASSAVAARDTQYF.